This T cell receptor (beta chain) originates from a study of T cell repertoires in cytomegalovirus infection. In TCRdb, the reads were re-called with MiXCR into one record per CDR3 protein. The sample holds 500,000 to 600,000 distinct CDR3 sequences, 15% to 20% seen once. This CDR3 has 18 residues. Germline V gene sequence: CDR1 SNHLY, CDR2 FYNNEI. The V and J ends lost 4 bases and 3 bases, in that order; junction bases with no gene match: 14. This clonotype was observed a few times. Antigen unknown. Findings and limits, study-wide: HLA-C-restricted CMV clonotypes gave the most frequent clonotype in two of eight donors.

This chain connects TRBV2 to TRBJ1-5, with TRBD1 matching over 8 bases. Material for sequencing was CD8+ T cells from PBMCs. The sequence came from a human donor in good health (CMV status not recorded). Some clones in this sample may be carry-over from other donors' samples. The CDR3 loop is CASSGQPETGEFNQPQHF. Written as DNA, the CDR3 is TGTGCCAGCAGTGGGCAGCCAGAGACAGGGGAGTTCAATCAGCCCCAGCATTTT.